Listed here are 29 T cell receptor beta chains from one sample, sequenced in a study of shared clonotypes between healthy human individuals. Clones were read by immunoSEQ multiplex PCR, and TCRdb kept only the in-frame ones, dropping some. This sample has more than 2 million clones; approximately 95% occur once, and the top ten carry more than 0.1%. Sequencing used naive CD4+ T cells sorted from blood. Stated subset: CD45RA+ positively selected. Receptors originate from a young man in good health.

CDR3 DNA sequence: TGTGCCAGCAGCAAAGTGGGTCAGGGTACAGATACGCAGTATTTT. Translation gives CASSKVGQGTDTQYF. The chain recombines TRBV11-2 with TRBJ2-3, with TRBD1 as a possible D gene (5 bases). Per germline, CDR1 SGHAT and CDR2 FQNNGV. This CDR3 contains 15 residues. Trimming took off 5 bases at V and 3 bases at J, with 15 bases between the two ends.

The V gene is TRBV28, the J gene TRBJ1-1; D may be TRBD1 (5 bases). The germline gives CDR1 MDHEN, CDR2 SYDVKM. The CDR3 is 16 amino acids. Trimming left V 6 bases short and J 5 bases short, with 22 bases between. The CDR3 DNA follows: TGTGCCAGCAGCCCACGGGGGTGGGCTAGGGTGACTGAAGCTTTCTTT. This gives the protein CASSPRGWARVTEAFF.

This chain joins TRBV5-4 and TRBJ2-3; the D gene is possibly TRBD1 (6 bases). The CDR3 is 15 amino acids. The germline V and J ends were trimmed by 1 base and 6 bases, with 15 bases remaining between them. In germline, CDR1 is SGHNT, CDR2 YYREEE (reference sequence). The CDR3 DNA reads as TGTGCCAGCAGCTTGCCGGGACAATCAACGGATACGCAGTATTTT. Protein product: CASSLPGQSTDTQYF.

This chain joins TRBV5-1 and TRBJ2-7, with D perhaps matching TRBD2 (5 bases). The CDR3 is made up of 12 amino acids. The V gene's germline CDR1 is SGHRS and CDR2 YFSETQ. Trimming took off 4 bases at V and 5 bases at J, with 10 bases between the two ends. The DNA for the CDR3 is TGCGCCAGCAGCATAACAGCGGACGAGCAGTACTTC. This encodes CASSITADEQYF.

This chain links TRBV6-6 with TRBJ2-1; 7 nucleotides line up with TRBD1. This CDR3 has 15 amino acids. With V trimmed by 5 bases and J by 1 base, 5 bases remained unmatched. The V gene's germline CDR1 is MNHNY and CDR2 SVGAGI (reference sequence). The CDR3 DNA follows: TGTGCCAGCAGTGGGACAGATAGATCCTACAATGAGCAGTTCTTC. Translating gives CASSGTDRSYNEQFF.

This chain joins TRBV30 and TRBJ2-5; a possible D gene is TRBD1 (6 bases). Per germline, CDR1 GTSNPN and CDR2 SVGIG (reference sequence). Between the trimmed V and J ends, which lost 0 bases and 2 bases, there was a span of 10 bases. The CDR3 consists of 14 residues. As DNA, the CDR3 is TGTGCCTGGAGTGTCTACAGGGCGCAAGAGACCCAGTACTTC. Translation: CAWSVYRAQETQYF.

A remark on this clone: Other DNA sequences in this specimen translate into the identical CDR3. J is TRBJ1-3 and V is TRBV5-1; no clear D. CDR1 SGHRS and CDR2 YFSETQ come from the germline V gene. The germline V and J ends were trimmed by 4 bases and 0 bases, with 8 bases remaining between them. The CDR3 sequence is 14 residues long. CDR3 coding DNA: TGCGCCAGCAGCCTCGGGTCCTCTGGAAACACCATATATTTT. Its protein is CASSLGSSGNTIYF.

The V and J genes are TRBV27 and TRBJ1-3; no clear D gene. The CDR3 is 14 residues long. Looked up from germline, CDR1 is MNHEY and CDR2 is SMNVEV (reference sequence). V was cut by 5 bases and J by 0 bases, with 8 bases left in between. This CDR3 is CASSQTHSGNTIYF. The DNA for the CDR3 is TGTGCCAGCAGTCAAACACACTCTGGAAACACCATATATTTT.

This clone was seen more than once but under ten times. This CDR3 is CAWSRRNANTGELFF. CDR3 bases: TGTGCCTGGAGTAGGCGAAACGCGAACACCGGGGAGCTGTTTTTT. The chain combines TRBV30 with TRBJ2-2; D is uncertain. The CDR3 consists of 15 residues. Trimming pared 2 bases from V and 0 bases from J, leaving 10 bases between. The germline V gene has CDR1 GTSNPN and CDR2 SVGIG (reference sequence).

In its sample, this clone was seen a few times. Different DNA sequences within this sample yield the same CDR3. The chain couples TRBV18 to TRBJ2-7; possibly TRBD1 for D (6 bases). Trimming cost V 6 bases and J 1 base, with 10 bases left between them. This CDR3 is 13 amino acids long. Germline CDR1 KGHSH, CDR2 LQKENI. The CDR3 is CASSKDSSYEQYF. CDR3 in DNA: TGTGCCAGCTCGAAGGACAGTTCCTACGAGCAGTACTTC.

The V and J genes are TRBV5-4 and TRBJ2-7; 13 bases align to TRBD2. Germline trimming cut 4 bases from V and 3 bases from J; bases unmatched to any gene: 13. Germline V gene sequence: CDR1 SGHNT, CDR2 YYREEE (reference sequence). The CDR3 is 18 residues long. The CDR3 is CASSIGLAGVSPFYEQYF. The CDR3 nucleotides read TGTGCCAGCAGCATCGGACTAGCGGGAGTCTCCCCGTTCTACGAGCAGTACTTC.

The rearrangement joins TRBV30 to TRBJ1-5; D gene ambiguous. V dropped 5 bases and J dropped 3 bases, with 14 bases sitting between them. From germline, CDR1 is GTSNPN and CDR2 SVGIG (reference sequence). The CDR3 has 14 amino acids. The DNA for the CDR3 is TGTGCCTGGGGTAAAGCAGGATTCAATCAGCCCCAGCATTTT. Its translation: CAWGKAGFNQPQHF.

This clone occurred a few times. Other DNA variants within this sample encode the same CDR3. This rearrangement joins TRBV2 to TRBJ2-5, with D uncertain. V dropped 5 bases and J dropped 2 bases, with 0 bases sitting between them. Germline lookup yields CDR1 SNHLY and CDR2 FYNNEI. The CDR3 is 10 amino acids. The CDR3 spells CASSQETQYF. The CDR3 DNA follows: TGTGCCAGCAGTCAAGAGACCCAGTACTTC.

V is TRBV6-9 and J is TRBJ2-3; 10 nucleotides line up with TRBD2. The junction had 2 bases not matched to a gene; V was cut back by 7 bases and J by 4 bases. Germline-derived CDR1 and CDR2 are MNHGY and SVAAGI. This CDR3 region has 13 residues. Written as DNA, the CDR3 is TGTGCCAGCACAAGCGGGAGGGCAGATACGCAGTATTTT. Translated: CASTSGRADTQYF.

This clone was observed a single time. The chain combines TRBV30 with TRBJ2-7; 8 nucleotides match TRBD1. The CDR3 is 14 residues long. CDR1 and CDR2 (germline): GTSNPN, SVGIG (reference sequence). Losses at the gene ends were 2 bases for V and 0 bases for J; bases not matched to a gene: 3. CDR3 region: CAWSRTGNSYEQYF. In DNA form, the CDR3 reads TGTGCCTGGAGTAGGACAGGGAACTCCTACGAGCAGTACTTC.

The chain is built from TRBV19 and TRBJ2-7; weak D call: TRBD2 (8 bases). The V gene's germline CDR1 is LNHDA and CDR2 SQIVND (reference sequence). V was cut by 1 base and J by 6 bases, with 25 bases left in between. The length of the CDR3 is 18 residues. CDR3 loop: CASSIAGTAVLAVSEQYF. The CDR3 DNA reads TGTGCCAGTAGTATAGCGGGGACAGCTGTACTAGCGGTATCCGAGCAGTACTTC. The entire variable domain, with the rest obtained from reference TRBV19 and TRBJ2-7, is as follows: DGGITQSPKYLFRKEGQNVTLSCEQNLNHDAMYWYRQDPGQGLRLIYYSQIVNDFQKGDIAEGYSVSREKKESFPLTVTSAQKNPTAFYLCASSIAGTAVLAVSEQYFGPGTRLTVT.

The chain employs TRBV5-6 and TRBJ2-4, with D possibly matching TRBD1 (5 bases). This CDR3 region has 17 residues. V was clipped by 2 bases and J by 1 base, with 16 bases between them. Germline V CDR1 and CDR2: SGHDT, YYEEEE. The CDR3 DNA reads as TGTGCCAGCAGCTTTTCCCAGGGAAAGGGGGCCAAAAACATTCAGTACTTC. This gives the protein CASSFSQGKGAKNIQYF.

The J gene is TRBJ2-7, the V gene TRBV6-1; D is ambiguous. Trimming removed 4 bases at V and 3 bases at J, with 7 bases between. The CDR3 spans 12 residues. Germline CDR1 reads MNHNS; CDR2 reads SASEGT. Here the CDR3 reads CASSGVLYEQYF. CDR3 sequence (DNA): TGTGCCAGCAGTGGGGTTCTCTACGAGCAGTACTTC.

This clone was detected once. The J gene is TRBJ1-6, the V gene TRBV7-2; D possibly corresponds to TRBD1 (5 bases). V dropped 0 bases and J dropped 16 bases, with 13 bases sitting between them. CDR3 size: 13 residues. From germline, CDR1 is SGHTA and CDR2 FQGNSA. CDR3 bases: TGTGCCAGCAGCTTAGCAGGGGTCTCGTCTCTCCACTTT. It translates to CASSLAGVSSLHF.

The chain is built from TRBV6-7 and TRBJ2-2; D is unresolved. TRBV6-7 is placed among ORFs of uncertain function. The CDR3 has 14 amino acids. V gave up 7 bases and J gave up 4 bases, with 13 bases separating them. CDR3 sequence: CASTRVGSTGELFF. CDR3 nucleotide sequence: TGTGCCAGCACCCGGGTGGGGTCCACCGGGGAGCTGTTTTTT.

This clone was recorded once. Other DNA sequences in this sample translate to the same CDR3. The V gene is TRBV30, the J gene TRBJ1-6; tentative D call: TRBD1 (6 bases). V lost 0 bases and J 0 bases, leaving 9 bases between the germline ends. The CDR3 runs 16 residues. Germline V gene data show CDR1 as GTSNPN and CDR2 as SVGIG (reference sequence). The CDR3 reads CAWSVQGSSYNSPLHF. The CDR3 region has the DNA TGTGCCTGGAGTGTACAGGGATCCTCCTATAATTCACCCCTCCACTTT.

This rearrangement joins TRBV6-5 to TRBJ2-3; 10 nucleotides line up with TRBD2. Germline-derived CDR1 and CDR2 are MNHEY and SVGAGI. Germline trimming cut 4 bases from V and 3 bases from J; bases unmatched to any gene: 7. This CDR3 is built from 16 residues. CDR3 protein: CASSFRGLAATDTQYF. As DNA, the CDR3 is TGTGCCAGCAGTTTTCGAGGACTAGCGGCGACAGATACGCAGTATTTT.

The chain joins TRBV6-6 to TRBJ1-2; D may be TRBD1 (5 bases). Germline CDR1 MNHNY, CDR2 SVGAGI (reference sequence). Trimming removed 2 bases from V and 1 base from J, with 11 bases in between. The CDR3 totals 15 residues. CDR3 coding DNA: TGTGCCAGCAGTTACGAGCAGGGACTTAACTATGGCTACACCTTC. Amino acid sequence: CASSYEQGLNYGYTF.

The J gene is TRBJ2-1, the V gene TRBV30, with TRBD2 matching over 14 bases. Germline V CDR1 and CDR2: GTSNPN, SVGIG (reference sequence). The CDR3 covers 15 residues. With V trimmed by 3 bases and J by 8 bases, 6 bases remained unmatched. The CDR3 loop is CAWRATSGGADEQFF. The CDR3 DNA reads as TGTGCCTGGAGGGCGACTAGCGGGGGGGCCGATGAGCAGTTCTTC.

V usage is TRBV5-1 and J usage is TRBJ1-2; 7 nucleotides agree with TRBD1. The CDR3 runs to 16 residues. Germline values: CDR1 SGHRS, CDR2 YFSETQ. Trimming took 4 bases from V and 7 from J; bases not matched to a gene: 16. In DNA, the CDR3 is TGCGCCAGCAGCGCTCCGGACAGGACTGTTGGGGGTGGCTACACCTTC. It codes for CASSAPDRTVGGGYTF.

The V gene is TRBV9, the J gene TRBJ2-7; the match to TRBD2 covers 8 bases. The V and J ends lost 4 bases and 1 base, in that order; junction bases with no gene match: 10. This CDR3 is built from 16 residues. Germline V gives CDR1 SGDLS, CDR2 YYNGEE. The CDR3 protein is CASSPRGGDRSYEQYF. The CDR3 bases are TGTGCCAGCAGCCCACGGGGGGGAGACAGATCCTACGAGCAGTACTTC. The complete variable domain, with remaining parts taken from reference TRBV9 and TRBJ2-7, reads DSGVTQTPKHLITATGQRVTLRCSPRSGDLSVYWYQQSLDQGLQFLIQYYNGEERAKGNILERFSAQQFPDLHSELNLSSLELGDSALYFCASSPRGGDRSYEQYFGPGTRLTVT.

This chain joins TRBV18 and TRBJ2-5; 8 bases align to TRBD2. Germline CDR1 KGHSH, CDR2 LQKENI. V lost 6 bases and J lost 6; bases outside the gene matches: 15. The CDR3 is 16 amino acids. The CDR3 DNA reads as TGTGCCAGCTCGCCGGAAATAGCGGGAACGACGAAGACCCAGTACTTC. The encoded protein is CASSPEIAGTTKTQYF. The full variable domain, with the rest looked up from reference TRBV18 and TRBJ2-5, is NAGVMQNPRHLVRRRGQEARLRCSPMKGHSHVYWYRQLPEEGLKFMVYLQKENIIDESGMPKERFSAEFPKEGPSILRIQQVVRGDSAAYFCASSPEIAGTTKTQYFGPGTRLLVL.

This chain connects TRBV4-3 to TRBJ1-6; D ambiguous. V was cut by 0 bases and J by 7 bases, with 7 bases left in between. The CDR3 consists of 14 residues. Per the germline V gene, CDR1 is LGHNA and CDR2 is YSLEER. CDR3 region: CASSQEGRNSPLHF. The CDR3 DNA follows: TGCGCCAGCAGCCAAGAAGGGAGAAATTCACCCCTCCACTTT.

V usage is TRBV6-6 and J usage is TRBJ2-5; D remains unclear. The V end lost 0 bases, the J end lost 6 bases, and 5 bases lay between the germline ends. The germline V gene encodes CDR1 MNHNY and CDR2 SVGAGI (reference sequence). The CDR3 extends over 12 amino acids. The DNA for the CDR3 is TGTGCCAGCAGTTACTCCGAAAAGACCCAGTACTTC. Translating gives CASSYSEKTQYF.